The clone carrying this TCR beta chain was found a few times. Antigen: not known. The data belong to a study of T-cell memory formation after mild COVID-19. Study details: In these data, TCR clusters were largely donor specific. Study-level points and caveats: In pre-infection memory, a portion of responding clones appeared, which suggested that cross-reactive memory joined.

V lost 3 bases and J lost 2, with 11 bases in between. Germline V gives CDR1 SGHTA, CDR2 FQGNSA. This CDR3 comprises 14 residues. 5'RACE with constant-segment primers built TCRalpha and TCRbeta cDNA libraries with UMIs. One entry per CDR3 protein, called by TCRdb with MiXCR from the 5' RACE reads. The sample carries 140,000 or so distinct CDR3 sequences, 11% to 15% recorded once. Source material: PBMCs or a T cell subset sorted from them (not recorded which). The receptor's source is an adult woman who had mild COVID-19 (a few samples of this study predate the infection). Cell type and time point are not known. The chain uses TRBV7-2 and TRBJ2-7; D not certain. The CDR3 protein is CASSFRAFPYEQYF. In DNA, the CDR3 is TGTGCCAGCAGCTTCCGAGCGTTTCCCTACGAGCAGTACTTC.